This record concerns one T cell receptor beta chain sequence. Sequenced by immunoSEQ multiplex PCR; TCRdb stores in-frame clones only, minus some. The sample shows 150,000 to 160,000 clones, approximately 82% of them seen only once. The sample comes from a study of blood T cell repertoires in COVID-19. Source material: peripheral blood. This sequence originates from a woman in her forties or fifties with acute or convalescent COVID-19.

The CDR3 DNA is TGTGCCAGCTCACCCCGAACAGGGACCTACTATGGCTACACCTTC. Amino acid sequence: CASSPRTGTYYGYTF. The V and J genes are TRBV18 and TRBJ1-2, with D perhaps matching TRBD1 (6 bases). CDR1 and CDR2 (germline): KGHSH, LQKENI. This CDR3 spans 15 amino acids. V lost 3 bases to trimming and J lost 3 bases, with 14 bases between them.